These 22 T cell receptor beta chains originate from one sample sequenced in a study of T cell responses to AZD1222 COVID-19 vaccine. The assay was immunoSEQ multiplex PCR, and TCRdb's table has in-frame clones only and misses some. Altogether 150,000 or so clones are present, just over 90% being singletons, with the ten largest covering 0.9% to 1.2%. This material consisted of peripheral blood, taken 28 days after the second AZD1222 dose. The receptor source for this set is an adult who received the AZD1222 COVID-19 vaccine.

V and J are TRBV30 and TRBJ2-6, with D possibly being TRBD1 (6 bases). Germline loops: CDR1 GTSNPN, CDR2 SVGIG (reference sequence). This CDR3 is built from 17 residues. The V end lost 2 bases, the J end lost 2 bases, and 16 bases lay between the germline ends. In DNA form, the CDR3 reads TGTGCCTGGAGTCCTTCTACAGGGAAACCTGGGGCCAACGTCCTGACTTTC. Its protein is CAWSPSTGKPGANVLTF.

The chain employs TRBV19 and TRBJ1-2; D is possibly TRBD1 (6 bases). V gave up 7 bases and J gave up 0 bases, with 24 bases separating them. Germline assignment: CDR1 LNHDA and CDR2 SQIVND (reference sequence). The CDR3 sequence is 18 residues long. CDR3 amino acids: CASKVRGTGILANYGYTF. CDR3 bases: TGTGCCAGTAAGGTACGGGGAACAGGGATCCTGGCTAACTATGGCTACACCTTC.

The genes are TRBV5-6 and TRBJ1-6; D remains unclear. Germline CDR1 and CDR2: SGHDT and YYEEEE. Deletions cut 2 bases from V and 7 bases from J, with 22 bases between. There are 18 residues in the CDR3. CDR3 nucleotides: TGTGCCAGCAGCTTCGGCAGGACGAACTACCGAGGGAATTCACCCCTCCACTTT. This gives the protein CASSFGRTNYRGNSPLHF. Complete variable domain (other parts from reference TRBV5-6 and TRBJ1-6): DAGVTQSPTHLIKTRGQQVTLRCSPKSGHDTVSWYQQALGQGPQFIFQYYEEEERQRGNFPDRFSGHQFPNYSSELNVNALLLGDSALYLCASSFGRTNYRGNSPLHFGNGTRLTVT.

The chain joins TRBV29-1 to TRBJ1-2, with 9 nucleotides matching TRBD1. V shed 0 bases, J shed 4 bases, and the junction held 3 bases outside the gene matches. From germline, CDR1 is SQVTM and CDR2 ANQGSEA. The CDR3 is 14 residues long. The CDR3 bases are TGCAGCGTTGAAGATGGGACAGGGTCCTATGGCTACACCTTC. Residues: CSVEDGTGSYGYTF.

The chain employs TRBV6-2 or TRBV6-3 and TRBJ1-5; D is undetermined. The germline CDR1 and CDR2 sequences are MNHEY and SVGEGT. Deletions cut 2 bases from V and 5 bases from J, with 10 bases between. The CDR3 loop spans 14 amino acids. The CDR3: CASSYGVGDQPQHF. CDR3 coding DNA: TGTGCCAGCAGTTACGGCGTGGGAGATCAGCCCCAGCATTTT.

The chain recombines TRBV2 with TRBJ1-1; D gene uncertain. Per the germline V gene, CDR1 is SNHLY and CDR2 is FYNNEI. The CDR3 is 11 residues long. V lost 10 bases and J lost 1, with 7 bases in between. The CDR3 region has the DNA TGTGCCATCGGACGGAACACTGAAGCTTTCTTT. Its protein is CAIGRNTEAFF.

The chain combines TRBV6-5 with TRBJ1-4; no definite D call. The CDR3 runs to 15 residues. V lost 5 bases, J lost 0 bases, and 10 bases lay in between. The V gene's germline CDR1 is MNHEY and CDR2 SVGAGI. The CDR3: CASSTYSATNEKLFF. The DNA for the CDR3 is TGTGCCAGCAGTACTTACAGTGCAACTAATGAAAAACTGTTTTTT.

The chain's CDR3 is CASSLETGNTEAFF. For the CDR3, the DNA is TGTGCCAGCAGCTTAGAGACAGGGAACACTGAAGCTTTCTTT. The J gene is TRBJ1-1, the V gene TRBV7-9; TRBD1 is a possible D gene (6 bases). There are 14 residues in the CDR3. Per the germline V gene, CDR1 is SEHNR and CDR2 is FQNEAQ (reference sequence). V lost 1 base and J 1 base, leaving 7 bases between the germline ends.

This clone came up a few times. This chain connects TRBV2 to TRBJ2-1; 9 bases agree with TRBD1. CDR1 SNHLY and CDR2 FYNNEI come from the germline V gene. The CDR3 length is 15 residues. J was trimmed by 4 bases and V by 2 bases; bases with no gene match: 3. The CDR3 loop reads CASSERQGGYNEQFF. The CDR3 bases are TGTGCCAGCAGTGAAAGACAGGGGGGGTACAATGAGCAGTTCTTC. Based on the CDR3 plus reference TRBV2 and TRBJ2-1, the full variable domain is EPEVTQTPSHQVTQMGQEVILRCVPISNHLYFYWYRQILGQKVEFLVSFYNNEISEKSEIFDDQFSVERPDGSNFTLKIRSTKLEDSAMYFCASSERQGGYNEQFFGPGTRLTVL.

A single count supports this clone. V and J are TRBV12-3 or TRBV12-4 and TRBJ2-7, with 8 bases fitting TRBD1. CDR3 size: 12 residues. J lost 13 bases, V lost 5 bases, and 10 bases had no gene match. For the CDR3, the DNA is TGTGCCAGCAGTACCGGGACAGGAGACCTTTACTTC. Its translation is CASSTGTGDLYF.

The V call is TRBV6-5, the J call TRBJ2-1; D call uncertain. Germline CDR1 and CDR2: MNHEY and SVGAGI. The CDR3 runs 13 residues. Trimming took off 6 bases at V and 10 bases at J, with 16 bases between the two ends. The CDR3 here is CASSPKGLLEQFF. The DNA for the CDR3 is TGTGCCAGCAGCCCAAAAGGGCTGCTCGAGCAGTTCTTC.

The chain employs TRBV27 and TRBJ1-6; D remains unclear. V was pared by 9 bases and J by 7 bases, with 19 bases between. Per the germline V gene, CDR1 is MNHEY and CDR2 is SMNVEV (reference sequence). CDR3 length equals 15 residues. The CDR3 is CASSAGVGRNSPLHF. CDR3 DNA: TGTGCCAGTAGCGCCGGCGTCGGTCGAAATTCACCCCTCCACTTT.

V usage is TRBV7-8 and J usage is TRBJ1-5; possibly TRBD1 for D (6 bases). V was shortened by 3 bases and J by 2 bases, with 8 bases between the two germline ends. The CDR3 extends over 14 amino acids. Germline loops: CDR1 SGHVS, CDR2 FQNEAQ. The DNA of the CDR3 is TGTGCCAGCAGCTTCCCAGGGGGCAATCAGCCCCAGCATTTT. It codes for CASSFPGGNQPQHF.

The gene calls are TRBV28 and TRBJ1-3; D is undetermined. Trimming shortened V by 8 bases and J by 4 bases, and 12 bases separated the two germline ends. Germline V lookup: CDR1 MDHEN, CDR2 SYDVKM. This CDR3 contains 13 residues. The CDR3 here is CASGASGGNTIYF. The CDR3, as DNA: TGTGCCAGCGGCGCATCTGGAGGAAACACCATATATTTT.

The chain couples TRBV7-2 to TRBJ1-1, with D hard to call. The CDR3 consists of 13 residues. The V end lost 1 base, the J end lost 1 base, and 4 bases lay between the germline ends. Germline loops: CDR1 SGHTA, CDR2 FQGNSA. CDR3 DNA: TGTGCCAGCAGCTTAGGGCGGAACACTGAAGCTTTCTTT. It encodes CASSLGRNTEAFF. The full variable domain, its missing parts supplied by reference TRBV7-2 and TRBJ1-1, is GAGVSQSPSNKVTEKGKDVELRCDPISGHTALYWYRQSLGQGLEFLIYFQGNSAPDKSGLPSDRFSAERTGGSVSTLTIQRTQQEDSAVYLCASSLGRNTEAFFGQGTRLTVV.

J is TRBJ2-7 and V is TRBV5-8; D ambiguous. V was shortened by 2 bases and J by 0 bases, with 15 bases between the two germline ends. CDR3 length: 16 residues. Germline assignment: CDR1 SGHTS and CDR2 YDEGEE. The CDR3 DNA is TGTGCCAGCAGCTTCGGTGTACTCGGTTTCTCCTACGAGCAGTACTTC. Translation gives CASSFGVLGFSYEQYF.

The V gene is TRBV29-1, the J gene TRBJ2-2, with D tentatively TRBD1 (6 bases). CDR1 SQVTM and CDR2 ANQGSEA come from the germline V gene. The CDR3 has 13 residues. The CDR3 sequence: CRYRDANTGELFF. DNA of the CDR3: TGCAGGTACAGGGATGCGAACACCGGGGAGCTGTTTTTT.

The chain employs TRBV6-6 and TRBJ1-6, with 10 bases fitting TRBD1. Germline V gene sequence: CDR1 MNHNY, CDR2 SVGAGI (reference sequence). This CDR3 spans 16 amino acids. The V gene end was trimmed by 0 bases and the J gene end by 8 bases; junction bases not matched to a gene: 4. DNA for the CDR3: TGTGCCAGCAGTTACTCGAAGGGACAGGGGCATTCACCCCTCCACTTT. It is translated as CASSYSKGQGHSPLHF.

The rearrangement uses TRBV19 and TRBJ2-3, with 9 bases fitting TRBD2. The germline V gene has CDR1 LNHDA and CDR2 SQIVND (reference sequence). With V trimmed by 7 bases and J by 6 bases, 14 bases remained unmatched. The length of the CDR3 is 16 residues. The CDR3 nucleotides read TGTGCCAGTACCCCAGCGGGGGGTAGTCGCAAGGATACGCAGTATTTT. This sequence encodes CASTPAGGSRKDTQYF.

This chain uses TRBV5-4 with TRBJ1-1; TRBD1 matches at 10 bases. Germline CDR1 is SGHNT and CDR2 is YYREEE (reference sequence). V shed 5 bases and J 6 bases; nucleotides not matched to a gene: 13. CDR3 length equals 16 residues. In DNA, the CDR3 is TGTGCCAGCAGACCTTCTTATGGGACAGGGGACCCTGAAGCTTTCTTT. Translation gives CASRPSYGTGDPEAFF.

This chain uses TRBV19 with TRBJ2-1; 8 positions match TRBD2. Germline-derived CDR1 and CDR2 are LNHDA and SQIVND (reference sequence). Trimming took 3 bases from V and 4 from J; bases not matched to a gene: 14. The CDR3 sequence is 18 residues long. The CDR3: CASSIPSRGEVRYNEQFF. In DNA form, the CDR3 reads TGTGCCAGTAGTATTCCCTCGCGGGGGGAGGTACGATACAATGAGCAGTTCTTC.

This chain joins TRBV18 and TRBJ2-7; possibly TRBD1 or TRBD2 for D (5 bases each). Trimming pared 2 bases from V and 6 bases from J, leaving 14 bases between. Germline-derived CDR1 and CDR2 are KGHSH and LQKENI. The CDR3 spans 14 residues. This chain's CDR3 is CASSPFGDRGEQYF. In nucleotides, the CDR3 is TGTGCCAGCTCACCATTCGGGGATAGGGGCGAGCAGTACTTC.